The T cell receptor beta chain under discussion was sequenced for a study of cytomegalovirus exposure and HLA in healthy donors. Study background: According to later analysis, the same platform produced the 100 to 150 validation and about 630 first-cohort repertoires.

This clone has only a few counts. Germline assignment: CDR1 LNHDA and CDR2 SQIVND (reference sequence). V lost 6 bases and J 10 bases, leaving 16 bases between the germline ends. The CDR3 sequence is 14 residues long. Assay used: immunoSEQ multiplex PCR; TCRdb lists only in-frame clones, some missing. The repertoire includes some 110,000 clones, about 87% of them detected once, and more than 1.5% sits in the top ten. The TCR was taken from a woman under 30 in good health and CMV-seropositive. V usage is TRBV19 and J usage is TRBJ1-6; D may be TRBD1 (5 bases). The sequenced sample was PBMCs. CDR3 DNA sequence: TGTGCCAGTAGCTCCGGGACGGGAGGGTCACCCCTCCACTTT. The encoded protein is CASSSGTGGSPLHF. The entire variable domain, with the rest obtained from reference TRBV19 and TRBJ1-6, is as follows: DGGITQSPKYLFRKEGQNVTLSCEQNLNHDAMYWYRQDPGQGLRLIYYSQIVNDFQKGDIAEGYSVSREKKESFPLTVTSAQKNPTAFYLCASSSGTGGSPLHFGNGTRLTVT.